Following are 5 T cell receptor beta chains from one sample sequenced in a study of CD8+CD57+ T cells in acquired aplastic anemia. Sequenced patients had shown CD8+CD57+ cell expansion by flow cytometry. TCR beta VDJ and CDR3 profiling used genomic DNA as template. TCRdb analysed the reads with MiXCR anew, one entry per CDR3 protein. The sample holds fewer than 250,000 distinct CDR3 sequences, around 43% seen once. The sample was sorted CD4+, CD8+, or CD8+CD57+ T cells (not recorded which) from PBMCs. These receptors were collected from a human donor with aplastic anemia.

The CDR3 loop reads CASSFSEGDTEAFF. CDR3 bases: TGTGCCAGCAGCTTTTCGGAGGGGGACACTGAAGCTTTCTTT. V gene TRBV5-4 combines with J gene TRBJ1-1, with D perhaps matching TRBD1 (6 bases). The CDR3 length is 14 residues. The germline V gene has CDR1 SGHNT and CDR2 YYREEE (reference sequence). The ends were cut back, 2 bases at V and 3 bases at J, with 11 bases in the middle.

The chain employs TRBV19 and TRBJ2-7; 9 bases are shared with TRBD1. There are 14 residues in the CDR3. The germline CDR1 and CDR2 sequences are LNHDA and SQIVND (reference sequence). The V segment lost 4 bases and the J segment 1 base; nucleotides outside the gene matches: 2. CDR3 amino acids: CASSTGTGSYEQYF. As DNA, the CDR3 is TGTGCCAGTAGTACCGGGACAGGGTCCTACGAGCAGTACTTC.

This clonotype was detected a few times. The V call is TRBV7-9, the J call TRBJ1-5; D gene uncertain. Trimming removed 6 bases at V and 2 bases at J, with 14 bases between. This CDR3 comprises 15 residues. Germline V gene lookup returns CDR1 SEHNR and CDR2 FQNEAQ (reference sequence). The CDR3 coding sequence is TGTGCCAGCAGTGAATCGGGGAGGGGCAATCAGCCCCAGCATTTT. It translates to CASSESGRGNQPQHF.

In this sample, this clonotype turned up a few times. A much larger clone is a single base away; this may be a read error. The V call is TRBV15, the J call TRBJ2-1; 10 nucleotides align to TRBD1. This CDR3 comprises 20 residues. Germline CDR1 LNHNV, CDR2 YYDKDF (reference sequence). With 11 bases clipped from V and 0 bases from J, the junction kept 22 bases outside the gene matches. The CDR3 here is CAATQPSGQGETSSYNEQFF. CDR3 nucleotide sequence: TGTGCCGCCACCCAACCCAGCGGACAGGGGGAAACGAGCTCCTACAATGAGCAGTTCTTC.

Note on this clonotype: Because the CDR3 is missing its conserved closing phenylalanine or tryptophan, this is likely a read error. The chain combines TRBV24-1 with TRBJ1-6; TRBD1 agrees at 7 bases. With 2 bases clipped from V and 4 bases from J, the junction kept 1 base outside the gene matches. The CDR3 covers 15 residues. Germline V lookup: CDR1 KGHDR, CDR2 SFDVKD. The CDR3 nucleotides are TGTGCCACCAGTGATTCGGGACAGTATAATTCACCCCTCCACCTC. It is translated as CATSDSGQYNSPLHL.